The 6 T cell receptor beta chains below all came from one sample that was sequenced in a study of blood T cells in healthy people across ages. A J-beta primer mix and a sample-barcoded 5' primer were used in a second PCR of roughly 7 to 12 cycles. TCRdb analysed the 5' RACE reads with MiXCR anew, one entry per CDR3 protein. This table holds 730,000 or so distinct CDR3 sequences, roughly 41% found once. Sequencing was carried out using blood. Source of these receptors: an older woman in good health.

This clonotype was counted a few times. The chain combines TRBV20-1 with TRBJ2-2; D is perhaps TRBD2 (6 bases). The CDR3 length is 14 residues. Trimming stripped 6 bases from V and 1 base from J, with 12 bases between. Germline CDR1 DFQATT, CDR2 SNEGSKA (reference sequence). Here the CDR3 reads CSATRDWNTGELFF. Written as DNA, the CDR3 is TGCAGTGCAACCCGGGACTGGAACACCGGGGAGCTGTTTTTT.

V is TRBV6-1 and J is TRBJ2-3, with D perhaps given as TRBD1 or TRBD2 (6 bases each). The germline gives CDR1 MNHNS, CDR2 SASEGT. There are 16 residues in the CDR3. Trimming left V 3 bases short and J 4 bases short, with 17 bases between. The CDR3 reads CASSDVGGANADTQYF. The DNA for the CDR3 is TGTGCCAGCAGTGATGTCGGGGGCGCGAACGCAGATACGCAGTATTTT.

The chain employs TRBV7-9 and TRBJ1-1, with TRBD1 as a possible D gene (5 bases). The V gene lost 1 base and the J gene lost 10 bases, with 13 bases spanning the gap. Germline V gene lookup returns CDR1 SEHNR and CDR2 FQNEAQ (reference sequence). This CDR3 region has 13 residues. DNA of the CDR3: TGTGCCAGCAGCTTAGGGCCCTTAAGGGGAGCTTTCTTT. It encodes CASSLGPLRGAFF.

The gene calls are TRBV7-2 and TRBJ1-4; D gene ambiguous. Germline assignment: CDR1 SGHTA and CDR2 FQGNSA. V dropped 7 bases and J dropped 8 bases, with 8 bases sitting between them. The CDR3 is 11 amino acids. The CDR3 spells CASTQKEKLFF. The CDR3 DNA reads TGTGCCAGCACCCAGAAGGAAAAACTGTTTTTT.

This clonotype appeared a few times. The chain carries TRBV10-3 and TRBJ2-7, with 7 positions matching TRBD1. Trimming removed 2 bases from V and 0 bases from J; junction bases left unmatched: 4. This CDR3 region has 15 residues. Per germline, CDR1 ENHRY and CDR2 SYGVKD. CDR3 amino acids: CAISERDSSSYEQYF. The CDR3 DNA reads as TGTGCCATCAGTGAGCGGGACAGTAGCTCCTACGAGCAGTACTTC.

This clonotype has just a few counts. The chain has TRBV18 and TRBJ2-1; possible D gene TRBD2, 5 bases. Germline assignment: CDR1 KGHSH and CDR2 LQKENI. V lost 0 bases and J 1 base, leaving 10 bases between the germline ends. The CDR3 length is 16 residues. CDR3: CASSPPVTGSYNEQFF. The DNA for the CDR3 is TGTGCCAGCTCACCACCGGTGACGGGATCCTACAATGAGCAGTTCTTC.